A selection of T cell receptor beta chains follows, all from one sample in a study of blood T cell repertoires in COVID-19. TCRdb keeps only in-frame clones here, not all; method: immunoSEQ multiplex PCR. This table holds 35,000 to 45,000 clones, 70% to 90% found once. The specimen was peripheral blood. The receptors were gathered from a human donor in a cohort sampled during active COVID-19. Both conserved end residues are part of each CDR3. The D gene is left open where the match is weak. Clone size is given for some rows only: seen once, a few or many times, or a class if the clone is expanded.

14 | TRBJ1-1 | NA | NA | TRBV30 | TGTGCCTGGACCCCCGACAGCTTTGGGTCTGAAGCTTTCTTT | CAWTPDSFGSEAFF
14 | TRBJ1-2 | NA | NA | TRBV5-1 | TGCGCCAGCAGCTTCGTCGTGGCAGGAAGTGGCTACACCTTC | CASSFVVAGSGYTF
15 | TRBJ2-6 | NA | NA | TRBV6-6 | TGTGCCAGCAGCTCAACAGGGTCTGGGGCCAACGTCCTGACTTTC | CASSSTGSGANVLTF
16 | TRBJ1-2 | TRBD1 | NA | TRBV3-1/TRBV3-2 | TGTGCCAGCAGCCCCGATGGGGGACAGGCCCCCTATGGCTACACCTTC | CASSPDGGQAPYGYTF
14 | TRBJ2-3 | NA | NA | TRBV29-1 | TGCAGCGTTGAAGAGGTCCAGGGTCCAGATACGCAGTATTTT | CSVEEVQGPDTQYF
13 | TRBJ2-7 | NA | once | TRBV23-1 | TGCGCCAGCAGTCTAAGGACAGAAAACGAGCAGTACTTC | CASSLRTENEQYF
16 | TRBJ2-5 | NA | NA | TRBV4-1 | TGCGCCAGCAGCCAAGATAATTATAGCCCAGAAGAGACCCAGTACTTC | CASSQDNYSPEETQYF
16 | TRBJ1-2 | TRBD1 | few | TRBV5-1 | TGCGCCAGCACCGAAAGTACCGGGACAGGGATCTATGGCTACACCTTC | CASTESTGTGIYGYTF
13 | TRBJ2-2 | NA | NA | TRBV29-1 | TGCAGCGTTGTTACAGGGAACACCGGGGAGCTGTTTTTT | CSVVTGNTGELFF
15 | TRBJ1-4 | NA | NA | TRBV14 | TGTGCCAGCAGCCAAGATGGAGGGGCCAATGAAAAACTGTTTTTT | CASSQDGGANEKLFF
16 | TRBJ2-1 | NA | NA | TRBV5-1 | TGCGCCAGCAGCTCTTCGACAGGCCGAGGGTACAATGAGCAGTTCTTC | CASSSSTGRGYNEQFF
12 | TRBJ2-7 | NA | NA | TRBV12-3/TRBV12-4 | TGTGCCAGCAGCCCCAGCTCCTACGAGCAGTACTTC | CASSPSSYEQYF
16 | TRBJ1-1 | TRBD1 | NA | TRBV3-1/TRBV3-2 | TGTGCCAGCAGCCAAGATACTGGGACAGGGAACACTGAAGCTTTCTTT | CASSQDTGTGNTEAFF
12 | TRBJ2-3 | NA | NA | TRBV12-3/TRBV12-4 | TGTGCCAGCAGTTTAGTAGTCGATACGCAGTATTTT | CASSLVVDTQYF
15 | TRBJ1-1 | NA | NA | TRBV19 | TGTGCCAGTAGTATTTCTGGTGGAGCGAACACTGAAGCTTTCTTT | CASSISGGANTEAFF
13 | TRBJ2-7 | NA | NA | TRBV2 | TGTGCCAGCAGTGAGTGGCAGACCTACGAGCAGTACTTC | CASSEWQTYEQYF
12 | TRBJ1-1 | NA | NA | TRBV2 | TGTGCCAGCAAGGTGGGCGGGGTTGAAGCTTTCTTT | CASKVGGVEAFF
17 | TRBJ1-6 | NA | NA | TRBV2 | TGTGCCAGCAGCCCATTAGGGGCAGGGTATACGGATTCACCCCTCCACTTT | CASSPLGAGYTDSPLHF
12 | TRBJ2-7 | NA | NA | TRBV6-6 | TGTGCCAGCAGCCTTAGCGGCTACGAGCAGTACTTC | CASSLSGYEQYF
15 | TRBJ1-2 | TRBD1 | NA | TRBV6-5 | TGTGCCAGCACGTCCCCAGGGACAGGGACCTATGGCTACACCTTC | CASTSPGTGTYGYTF
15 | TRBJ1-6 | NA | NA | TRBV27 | TGTGCCAGCGGGAGCCTGAGCTCCTATAATTCACCCCTCCACTTT | CASGSLSSYNSPLHF
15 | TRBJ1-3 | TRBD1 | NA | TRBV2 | TGTGCCAGCAGTGAACTGGACAGGGCTGGAAACACCATATATTTT | CASSELDRAGNTIYF
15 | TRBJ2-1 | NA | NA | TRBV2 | TGTGCCAGCAGTGTAGGTCTGACACGCCACAATGAGCAGTTCTTC | CASSVGLTRHNEQFF
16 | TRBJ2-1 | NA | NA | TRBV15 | TGTGCCACCAGCACAACCTTCCAGGGCACCTACAATGAGCAGTTCTTC | CATSTTFQGTYNEQFF
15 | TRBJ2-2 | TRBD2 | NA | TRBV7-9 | TGTGCCAGCAGCCCCGGGACTAGCGCCACCGGGGAGCTGTTTTTT | CASSPGTSATGELFF
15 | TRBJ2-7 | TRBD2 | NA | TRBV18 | TGTGCCAGCTCAGGGGAGGGTTATCTCAACTACGAGCAGTACTTC | CASSGEGYLNYEQYF
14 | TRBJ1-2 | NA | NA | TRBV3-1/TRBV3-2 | TGTGCCAGCAGCCCCGGGACTCATGTGGGAGGCTACACCTTC | CASSPGTHVGGYTF
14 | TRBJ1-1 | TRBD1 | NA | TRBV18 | TGTGCCAGCTCACCGCAGGGGGCCGACACTGAAGCTTTCTTT | CASSPQGADTEAFF
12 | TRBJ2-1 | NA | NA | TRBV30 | TGTGCCTGGAGTGTAGAGGGCAATGAGCAGTTCTTC | CAWSVEGNEQFF
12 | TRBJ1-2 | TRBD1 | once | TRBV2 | TGTGCCAGCAGGGGGACAGGGTATGGCTACACCTTC | CASRGTGYGYTF
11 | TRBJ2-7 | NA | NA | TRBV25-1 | TGTGCCAGCAGTGGGCCGTACGAGCAGTACTTC | CASSGPYEQYF
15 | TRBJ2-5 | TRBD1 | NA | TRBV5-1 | TGCGCCAGCACTCGACAGGGGGCCACCCAAGAGACCCAGTACTTC | CASTRQGATQETQYF
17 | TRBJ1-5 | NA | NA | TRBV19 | TGTGCCAGTAGTCAGTCGTTCGGGAAATCGGGCAATCAGCCCCAGCATTTT | CASSQSFGKSGNQPQHF
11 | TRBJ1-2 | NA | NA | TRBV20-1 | TGCAGCGGAGGTCAAGACTATGGCTACACCTTC | CSGGQDYGYTF
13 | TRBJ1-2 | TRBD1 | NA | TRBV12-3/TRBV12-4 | TGTGCCAGCCGGGACAGCGGAAACTATGGCTACACCTTC | CASRDSGNYGYTF
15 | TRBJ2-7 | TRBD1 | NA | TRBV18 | TGTGCCAGCTCACCAGGTACAGGGGGCTCCTACGAGCAGTACTTC | CASSPGTGGSYEQYF
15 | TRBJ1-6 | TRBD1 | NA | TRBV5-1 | TGCGCCAGCAGCCAGAGGGACAGGGGGTTTTCACCCCTCCACTTT | CASSQRDRGFSPLHF
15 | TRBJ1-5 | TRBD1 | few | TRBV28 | TGTGCCAGCAGTCCCCCGGGACAGGGCTGGCAGCCCCAGCATTTT | CASSPPGQGWQPQHF
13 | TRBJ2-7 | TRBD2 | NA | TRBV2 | TGTGCCAGCAGGGGGGGGGAAACCTACGAGCAGTACTTC | CASRGGETYEQYF
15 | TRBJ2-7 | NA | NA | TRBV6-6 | TGTGCCAGCAGTGAGCGCTTAACAGGGTTCAACGAGCAGTACTTC | CASSERLTGFNEQYF
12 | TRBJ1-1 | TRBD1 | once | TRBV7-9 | TGTGCCAGCAGCTCCCTCGACAGGGTAGCTTTCTTT | CASSSLDRVAFF
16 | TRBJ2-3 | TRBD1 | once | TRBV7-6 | TGTGCCAGCAGCTCACCCCCGGGACAGCGCACAGATACGCAGTATTTT | CASSSPPGQRTDTQYF
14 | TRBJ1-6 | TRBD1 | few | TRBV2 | TGTGCCAGCACCTTGGGACAGATGAATTCACCCCTCCACTTT | CASTLGQMNSPLHF
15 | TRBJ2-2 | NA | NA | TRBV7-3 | TGTGCCAGCAGCTCAAGGGGGAGTAACACCGGGGAGCTGTTTTTT | CASSSRGSNTGELFF
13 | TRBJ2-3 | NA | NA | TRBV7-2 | TGTGCCAGCAGCTCGGAGAGGGGGGATACGCAGTATTTT | CASSSERGDTQYF
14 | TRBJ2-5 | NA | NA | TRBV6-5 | TGTGCCAGCAGCCGGGACACCGACCGGGAGACCCAGTACTTC | CASSRDTDRETQYF
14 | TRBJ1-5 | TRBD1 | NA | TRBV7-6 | TGTGCCAGCAGCGCGGGGACAGGGTATCAGCCCCAGCATTTT | CASSAGTGYQPQHF
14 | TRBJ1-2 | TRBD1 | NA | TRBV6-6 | TGTGCCAGCAGTTACGGGTACAGGGGAGATGGCTACACCTTC | CASSYGYRGDGYTF
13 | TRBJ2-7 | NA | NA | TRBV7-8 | TGTGCCAGCAGCTTATTAGAGACCTACGAGCAGTACTTC | CASSLLETYEQYF
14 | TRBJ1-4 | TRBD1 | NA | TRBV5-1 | TGCGCCAGCAGCTTAGGACAGGGTGGTGAAAAACTGTTTTTT | CASSLGQGGEKLFF
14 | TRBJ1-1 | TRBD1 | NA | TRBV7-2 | TGTGCCAGCAGCTTGGACAGGGCGAACACTGAAGCTTTCTTT | CASSLDRANTEAFF